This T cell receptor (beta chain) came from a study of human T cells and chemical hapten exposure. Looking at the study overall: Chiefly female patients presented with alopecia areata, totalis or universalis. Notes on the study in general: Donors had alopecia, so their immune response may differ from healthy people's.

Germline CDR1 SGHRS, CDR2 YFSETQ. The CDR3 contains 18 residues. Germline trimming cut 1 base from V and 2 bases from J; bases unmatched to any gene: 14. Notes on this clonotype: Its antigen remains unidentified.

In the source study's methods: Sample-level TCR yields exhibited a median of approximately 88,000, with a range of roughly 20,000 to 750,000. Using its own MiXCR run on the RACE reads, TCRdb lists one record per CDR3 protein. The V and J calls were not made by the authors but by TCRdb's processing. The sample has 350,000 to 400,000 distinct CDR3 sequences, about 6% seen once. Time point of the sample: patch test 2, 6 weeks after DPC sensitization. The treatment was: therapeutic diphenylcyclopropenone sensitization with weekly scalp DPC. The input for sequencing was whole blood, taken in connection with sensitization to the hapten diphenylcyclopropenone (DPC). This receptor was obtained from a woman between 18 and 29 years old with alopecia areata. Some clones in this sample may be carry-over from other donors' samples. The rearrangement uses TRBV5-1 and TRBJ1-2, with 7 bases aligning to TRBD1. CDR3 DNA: TGCGCCAGCAGCTTGTTATTTACGACAGGGAGAGCAAACTATGGCTACACCTTC. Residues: CASSLLFTTGRANYGYTF.